The 22 T cell receptor beta chains in this list originate from one sample, sequenced in a study of T cells in Graves' hyperthyroidism and ophthalmopathy. Regions amplified from RNA transcripts were the TCR beta CDR3 regions. HTBI primers were employed in a first-round RT-PCR of the TCR CDR3. TCRdb passed the multiplex PCR reads through MiXCR, listing each CDR3 protein once. The table has 600,000 to 650,000 distinct CDR3 sequences, about a fifth seen once. The sample was blood. The receptors come from a man aged 30 to 45 with Graves' ophthalmopathy.

This clonotype came up many times. The chain couples TRBV5-1 to TRBJ1-2, with D uncertain. Germline CDR1 SGHRS, CDR2 YFSETQ. The CDR3 runs 14 residues. Trimming cost V 7 bases and J 3 bases, with 16 bases left between them. Here the CDR3 reads CASSAGEHYYGYTF. CDR3 nucleotides: TGCGCCAGCTCGGCCGGGGAGCACTACTATGGCTACACCTTC.

In this sample, this clonotype turned up a few times. V and J are TRBV20-1 and TRBJ2-7; D gene unclear. The CDR3 is made up of 15 amino acids. Germline V gives CDR1 DFQATT, CDR2 SNEGSKA (reference sequence). Trimming pared 1 base from V and 0 bases from J, leaving 13 bases between. The CDR3 spells CSARAGRGISYEQYF. The CDR3 DNA sequence: TGCAGTGCTAGAGCTGGAAGAGGAATCTCCTACGAGCAGTACTTC.

This clonotype was seen a few times. This chain links TRBV27 with TRBJ1-6, with D possibly being TRBD1 (5 bases). V was trimmed by 8 bases and J by 3 bases, leaving 14 bases between them. In germline, CDR1 is MNHEY, CDR2 SMNVEV (reference sequence). The CDR3 length is 15 residues. The CDR3 is CASGLGGGYNSPLHF. The CDR3 region has the DNA TGTGCCAGCGGACTCGGGGGGGGCTATAATTCACCCCTCCACTTT.

This clonotype was detected ten times or more. J is TRBJ1-5 and V is TRBV9, with 7 positions matching TRBD1. This CDR3 is built from 13 residues. Trimming took 4 bases from V and 7 from J; bases not matched to a gene: 5. Germline V gives CDR1 SGDLS, CDR2 YYNGEE. CDR3 loop: CASSTDREQPQHF. The CDR3 coding sequence is TGTGCCAGCAGCACAGACAGGGAACAGCCCCAGCATTTT.

The V call is TRBV27, the J call TRBJ2-7, with D perhaps assigned TRBD1 or TRBD2 (7 bases each). From germline, CDR1 is MNHEY and CDR2 SMNVEV (reference sequence). V dropped 2 bases and J dropped 3 bases, with 14 bases sitting between them. The CDR3 is made up of 15 amino acids. The CDR3 reads CASSLTGEGFYEQYF. In DNA, the CDR3 is TGTGCCAGCAGTTTAACAGGGGAGGGTTTCTACGAGCAGTACTTC.

This clonotype was recorded a few times. CDR3 sequence: CASSLTASSYEQYF. CDR3 in DNA: TGTGCCAGCAGTTTAACCGCGAGCTCCTACGAGCAGTACTTC. The chain couples TRBV27 to TRBJ2-7; D uncertain. The CDR3 consists of 14 residues. V lost 2 bases to trimming and J lost 0 bases, with 8 bases between them. CDR1 and CDR2 from the germline V gene are MNHEY and SMNVEV (reference sequence).

This clonotype was detected many times. This chain links TRBV24-1 with TRBJ1-1; weak D call: TRBD1 (5 bases). CDR3 size: 15 residues. Per the germline V gene, CDR1 is KGHDR and CDR2 is SFDVKD. V was pared by 11 bases and J by 5 bases, with 23 bases between. In nucleotides, the CDR3 is TGTGCCATCGAAAAGTCTGGGGCGCCACGGACTGAAGCTTTCTTT. As protein: CAIEKSGAPRTEAFF.

Turning to this clonotype: Being one base from a much bigger clone, this may be a read error. CDR3 in DNA: TGTGCCAGCAGCCCAATAGGGAGGTCCAGCCTCACCAGCACAGATACGCAGTATTTT. Protein sequence: CASSPIGRSSLTSTDTQYF. The gene calls are TRBV7-2 and TRBJ2-3, with D perhaps matching TRBD2 (6 bases). CDR1 SGHTA and CDR2 FQGNSA come from the germline V gene. V lost 5 bases and J 0 bases, leaving 24 bases between the germline ends. The CDR3 is made up of 19 amino acids.

This clonotype was counted many times. The chain carries TRBV27 and TRBJ2-3; 9 bases are a match to TRBD2. V dropped 3 bases and J dropped 4; count of bases not matched to a gene: 5. CDR3 length: 15 residues. The germline gives CDR1 MNHEY, CDR2 SMNVEV (reference sequence). For the CDR3, the DNA is TGTGCCAGCAGTTTGGTTGGCGGGAGGGCAGATACGCAGTATTTT. Translation gives CASSLVGGRADTQYF.

The chain uses TRBV20-1 and TRBJ2-5, with D perhaps assigned TRBD1 or TRBD2 (6 bases each). CDR1 and CDR2 from the germline V gene are DFQATT and SNEGSKA (reference sequence). With 0 bases removed from V and 4 bases from J, the gap between germline ends came to 18 bases. The CDR3 is made up of 16 amino acids. As DNA, the CDR3 is TGCAGTGCTAGAGATCCCGCGGGCAGGGGAGGAGAGACCCAGTACTTC. It is translated as CSARDPAGRGGETQYF.

The chain recombines TRBV7-3 with TRBJ2-5, with TRBD2 matching over 9 bases. Germline V gene sequence: CDR1 SGHTA, CDR2 FQGTGA. Trimming took 3 bases from V and 5 from J; bases not matched to a gene: 7. The CDR3 runs 15 residues. This CDR3 is CASSFRREGGETQYF. DNA of the CDR3: TGTGCCAGCAGCTTTAGGCGGGAGGGCGGCGAGACCCAGTACTTC.

There are many counts of this clonotype. The V call is TRBV20-1, the J call TRBJ1-5, with a weak D call TRBD1 (5 bases). Trimming shortened V by 2 bases and J by 3 bases, and 14 bases separated the two germline ends. Per the germline V gene, CDR1 is DFQATT and CDR2 is SNEGSKA (reference sequence). This CDR3 is built from 15 residues. The CDR3 coding sequence is TGCAGTGCTAGATTGCGGCAGGGAAACAATCAGCCCCAGCATTTT. Translating it yields CSARLRQGNNQPQHF.

This clonotype was detected only a few times. This chain connects TRBV18 to TRBJ2-3, with 11 bases identical to TRBD2. Germline lookup yields CDR1 KGHSH and CDR2 LQKENI. The CDR3 has 18 amino acids. Trimming took 0 bases from V and 1 from J; bases not matched to a gene: 6. The DNA of the CDR3 is TGTGCCAGCTCACCACCTGGGCTAGCGGGAGGCCGCACAGATACGCAGTATTTT. It translates to CASSPPGLAGGRTDTQYF.

The chain links TRBV6-5 to TRBJ1-3; a possible D gene is TRBD1 (6 bases). Trimming shortened V by 6 bases and J by 8 bases, and 14 bases separated the two germline ends. This CDR3 region has 13 residues. CDR1 is MNHEY, CDR2 SVGAGI, per germline. The CDR3 loop is CASRLQGFDTIYF. CDR3 bases: TGTGCCAGCAGATTACAGGGATTTGACACCATATATTTT.

This clonotype has more than one count but fewer than ten. The chain's CDR3 is CAWQGTTAYEQYF. The CDR3 nucleotides are TGTGCCTGGCAAGGGACAACGGCCTACGAGCAGTACTTC. This rearrangement joins TRBV30 to TRBJ2-7; a weak D match, TRBD1 (6 bases). Trimming cost V 5 bases and J 2 bases, with 13 bases left between them. This CDR3 comprises 13 residues. Germline-derived CDR1 and CDR2 are GTSNPN and SVGIG (reference sequence).

The rearrangement links TRBV10-3 to TRBJ2-1, with D perhaps given as TRBD1 or TRBD2 (5 bases each). V was trimmed by 3 bases and J by 6 bases, leaving 12 bases between them. This CDR3 has 14 residues. Germline V CDR1 and CDR2: ENHRY, SYGVKD. The CDR3 DNA sequence: TGTGCCATCAGTGACGGGACGTCCCCCAATGAGCAGTTCTTC. It is translated as CAISDGTSPNEQFF.

V is TRBV30 and J is TRBJ1-1; 7 bases align to TRBD1. CDR1 is GTSNPN, CDR2 SVGIG, per germline (reference sequence). The CDR3 totals 13 residues. J was trimmed by 1 base and V by 5 bases; bases with no gene match: 4. This CDR3 reads CAWGRTGNTEAFF. CDR3 in DNA: TGTGCCTGGGGCCGGACAGGGAACACTGAAGCTTTCTTT.

This clonotype appeared a few times. The J gene is TRBJ1-4, the V gene TRBV12-3 or TRBV12-4; no definite D call. V was clipped by 6 bases and J by 4 bases, with 15 bases between them. This CDR3 contains 15 residues. The CDR3 loop reads CASSFSAAYNEKLFF. As DNA, the CDR3 is TGTGCCAGCAGCTTCTCCGCGGCCTATAATGAAAAACTGTTTTTT.

The chain couples TRBV20-1 to TRBJ1-3; perhaps TRBD1 as D (5 bases). Trimming shortened V by 2 bases and J by 3 bases, and 17 bases separated the two germline ends. CDR1 DFQATT and CDR2 SNEGSKA come from the germline V gene (reference sequence). This CDR3 region has 16 residues. The CDR3 protein is CSARSLTGTDGNTIYF. As DNA, the CDR3 is TGCAGTGCTAGATCCCTTACCGGGACTGATGGAAACACCATATATTTT.

This clonotype appeared many times. The rearrangement links TRBV11-2 to TRBJ2-1; 15 bases fit TRBD2. Trimming took 3 bases from V and 6 from J; bases not matched to a gene: 6. Looked up from germline, CDR1 is SGHAT and CDR2 is FQNNGV. This CDR3 has 17 residues. The DNA for the CDR3 is TGTGCCAGCAGCTTCGGGACTAGCGGGAGGTACCGCAATGAGCAGTTCTTC. Its translation: CASSFGTSGRYRNEQFF.

The V call is TRBV10-3, the J call TRBJ2-2; possible D gene TRBD2, 6 bases. Germline assignment: CDR1 ENHRY and CDR2 SYGVKD. This CDR3 comprises 13 residues. Trimming removed 4 bases from V and 7 bases from J, with 10 bases in between. CDR3 in DNA: TGTGCCATCAGTGCCGGGAGTGGCGGGGAGCTGTTTTTT. Translating gives CAISAGSGGELFF.

This chain uses TRBV7-2 with TRBJ2-3; TRBD1 matches at 11 bases. In germline, CDR1 is SGHTA, CDR2 FQGNSA. The CDR3 runs 17 residues. The junction had 7 bases not matched to a gene; V was cut back by 3 bases and J by 2 bases. The CDR3, as DNA: TGTGCCAGCAGCTTCCTTGGGACAGGGGGACCCACAGATACGCAGTATTTT. This gives the protein CASSFLGTGGPTDTQYF.